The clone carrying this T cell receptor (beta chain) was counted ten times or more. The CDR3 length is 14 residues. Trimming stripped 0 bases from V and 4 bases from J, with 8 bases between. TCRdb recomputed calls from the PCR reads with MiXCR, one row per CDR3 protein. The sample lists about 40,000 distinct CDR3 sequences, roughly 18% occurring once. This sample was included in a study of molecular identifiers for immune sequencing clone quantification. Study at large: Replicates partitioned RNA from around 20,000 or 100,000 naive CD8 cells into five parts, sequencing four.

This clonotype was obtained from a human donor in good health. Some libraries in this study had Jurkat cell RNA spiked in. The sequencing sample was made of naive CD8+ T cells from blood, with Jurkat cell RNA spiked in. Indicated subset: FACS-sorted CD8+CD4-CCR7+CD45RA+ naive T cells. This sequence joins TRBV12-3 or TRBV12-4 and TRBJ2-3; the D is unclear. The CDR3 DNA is TGTGCCAGCAGTTTAGCCGAGTCGGCAGATACGCAGTATTTT. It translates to CASSLAESADTQYF.